Listed below are T cell receptor beta chains from one sample, sequenced in a study of spatial heterogeneity in lung cancer. TCRdb reprocessed the 5' RACE reads with MiXCR, giving one entry per CDR3 protein. The repertoire holds fewer than 100,000 distinct CDR3 sequences, with roughly a fifth as singletons. The starting material was PBMCs, obtained at follow-up. The source of these receptors is a male donor with early-stage non-small cell lung cancer. Each CDR3 is given with its conserved first and last residue. The order of the fields is clone size, V gene, J gene, D gene, CDR3 protein, CDR3 DNA. The D gene is left open where the match is weak. Rows may omit the clone size; those that give it use once, few, many or a size class.

NA,TRBV27,TRBJ2-6,NA,CASSSRLSSGANVLTF,TGTGCCAGCAGTTCACGCCTTAGCTCTGGGGCCAACGTCCTGACTTTC
few,TRBV12-3/TRBV12-4,TRBJ2-3,NA,CASSFRGSTDTQYF,TGTGCCAGCAGTTTTCGGGGTAGCACAGATACGCAGTATTTT
NA,TRBV19,TRBJ1-2,NA,CATFNPGQVYYGYTF,TGTGCCACCTTTAACCCGGGGCAGGTCTACTATGGCTACACCTTC
NA,TRBV7-9,TRBJ2-6,TRBD1,CASSSGQGSGANVLTF,TGTGCCAGCAGCTCTGGACAGGGGTCCGGGGCCAACGTCCTGACTTTC
few,TRBV20-1,TRBJ1-1,TRBD1,CSARDPKLRQGYTEAFF,TGCAGTGCTAGAGATCCTAAGCTTAGACAGGGCTACACTGAAGCTTTCTTT
once,TRBV3-1,TRBJ1-4,NA,CASGQAVREKLFF,TGTGCCAGCGGCCAGGCGGTGAGGGAAAAACTGTTTTTT
few,TRBV29-1,TRBJ2-1,TRBD1,CSVGEPGQGFWEQFF,TGCAGCGTCGGAGAGCCGGGACAGGGATTTTGGGAGCAGTTCTTC
few,TRBV6-6,TRBJ1-5,NA,CASSSRRGESNQPQHF,TGTGCCAGCAGTTCGCGCAGGGGTGAGAGCAATCAGCCCCAGCATTTT
NA,TRBV2,TRBJ2-7,TRBD2,CASSEAPSGLYEQYF,TGTGCCAGCAGTGAAGCTCCTAGCGGGCTATACGAGCAGTACTTC
NA,TRBV3-1,TRBJ2-3,NA,CASSQDASTDTQYF,TGTGCCAGCAGCCAGGACGCTAGCACAGATACGCAGTATTTT
NA,TRBV20-1,TRBJ2-3,NA,CSAREFVFGDTQYF,TGCAGTGCTAGAGAATTTGTCTTTGGGGATACGCAGTATTTT
NA,TRBV20-1,TRBJ1-1,NA,CSARDYRQGTEAFF,TGCAGTGCTAGAGATTATAGGCAGGGCACTGAAGCTTTCTTT
NA,TRBV29-1,TRBJ2-5,TRBD1,CSVDRQGQGTETQYF,TGCAGCGTTGACCGCCAAGGACAGGGGACGGAGACCCAGTACTTC
NA,TRBV5-1,TRBJ2-5,NA,CASSFATAAETQYF,TGCGCCAGCAGCTTCGCGACCGCAGCGGAGACCCAGTACTTC
few,TRBV14,TRBJ2-5,NA,CASSRNFRGETQYF,TGTGCCAGCAGTCGTAACTTCAGGGGAGAGACCCAGTACTTC
many,TRBV29-1,TRBJ1-5,NA,CSVGGNSNQPQHF,TGCAGCGTTGGGGGGAATAGCAATCAGCCCCAGCATTTT
NA,TRBV7-9,TRBJ1-1,NA,CASSFSGRNTEAFF,TGTGCCAGCAGCTTTTCAGGAAGGAACACTGAAGCTTTCTTT
few,TRBV12-3/TRBV12-4,TRBJ1-1,NA,CASSPQGTEAFF,TGTGCCAGCAGCCCCCAGGGCACTGAAGCTTTCTTT
NA,TRBV27,TRBJ1-5,NA,CASRRDGNQPQHF,TGTGCCAGCAGAAGGGACGGCAATCAGCCCCAGCATTTT
NA,TRBV20-1,TRBJ2-3,NA,CSARGFSVGSTDTQYF,TGCAGTGCTAGGGGATTTTCGGTGGGTAGCACAGATACGCAGTATTTT
NA,TRBV29-1,TRBJ2-1,TRBD2,CSVEALAGASGQFF,TGCAGCGTTGAAGCCCTAGCGGGAGCGAGTGGGCAGTTCTTC
NA,TRBV20-1,TRBJ1-5,NA,CSARPGLGRQPQHF,TGCAGTGCTAGACCCGGACTAGGGAGGCAGCCCCAGCATTTT
few,TRBV30,TRBJ1-4,NA,CAWSVGSEEKLFF,TGTGCCTGGAGTGTAGGGTCGGAAGAAAAACTGTTTTTT
few,TRBV15,TRBJ2-5,TRBD1,CATSSGTGGKETQYF,TGTGCCACCTCTTCAGGGACAGGGGGCAAGGAGACCCAGTACTTC
few,TRBV29-1,TRBJ2-7,NA,CSVQSQGSYEQYF,TGCAGCGTTCAGTCTCAGGGGTCCTACGAGCAGTACTTC
NA,TRBV29-1,TRBJ1-1,TRBD1,CSVPGQGFSEAFF,TGCAGCGTCCCGGGACAGGGTTTTTCTGAAGCTTTCTTT
NA,TRBV24-1,TRBJ2-1,NA,CATSDRRGPLDEQFF,TGTGCCACCAGTGACAGGCGGGGGCCGTTGGATGAGCAGTTCTTC
NA,TRBV3-1,TRBJ2-3,NA,CASSQLRSTDTQYF,TGTGCCAGCAGCCAATTACGGAGCACAGATACGCAGTATTTT
NA,TRBV7-2,TRBJ1-6,NA,CASRTVGSYNSPLHF,TGTGCCAGCCGGACCGTAGGCTCCTATAATTCACCCCTCCACTTT
NA,TRBV7-2,TRBJ1-2,TRBD1,CASSSTGFYGYTF,TGTGCCAGCAGTTCGACAGGGTTCTATGGCTACACCTTC